This T cell receptor (beta chain) was sequenced in a study of vaccination effects on CD4 cells after COVID-19. TCRdb keeps only in-frame clones here, not all; method: immunoSEQ multiplex PCR. This sample carries roughly 45,000 clones, around 77% of them seen once, and the ten largest clones take 11%. A note on this clone: The antigen remains unidentified.

CDR1 is SGHDN and CDR2 is FVKESK in the germline V gene. The V and J ends lost 5 bases and 1 base respectively, with 12 bases between them. The CDR3 contains 15 residues. The ViraFEST assay expanded antigen-specific CD4+ T cells with viral peptide pools before sequencing. At the end of roughly ten days of culture, CD4+ T cells were isolated. All vaccine recipients tested negative for nucleocapsid antibodies and had never contracted SARS-CoV-2 infection. The rearrangement links TRBV14 to TRBJ2-4; possible D gene TRBD2, 7 bases. Sequences were derived from CD4+ T cells from PBMCs cultured with SARS-CoV-2 spike peptides, sampled before COVID-19 vaccination. The TCR sequence derives from a human donor who received a COVID-19 vaccine. CDR3 nucleotides: TGTGCCAGCAGCTCAGAGGGGGGGGCCAAAAACATTCAGTACTTC. It codes for CASSSEGGAKNIQYF.